This TCR beta chain was captured by sequencing in a study of spatial heterogeneity in lung cancer. CDR1 SGHNT and CDR2 YENEEA come from the germline V gene. The ends lost 1 base at V and 4 bases at J; junction bases unmatched: 8. The CDR3 sequence is 16 residues long. Time point reported: sample taken at primary tumor resection. The donors, 72 patients with untreated early-stage non-small cell lung cancer, provided the samples. Unsorted whole RNA from tumor, nontumor lung or frozen PBMC underwent sequencing. Whole-study findings and limits: Counts of ubiquitous and regional expanded TCRs tracked ubiquitous and regional nonsynonymous mutations, respectively. Mutation tallies in tumors tracked expanded intratumoral alpha and beta TCR counts.

This clonotype was observed at least ten times. Its antigen is unidentified. Every molecule of TCR cDNA had its own unique molecular identifier. TCRdb recomputed calls from the 5' RACE reads with MiXCR, one row per CDR3 protein. The sample carries 10,000 to 11,000 distinct CDR3 sequences, approximately 8.7% recorded once. Specimen: lung tumor tissue, collected at surgery. The chain combines TRBV11-3 with TRBJ2-7, with 9 bases fitting TRBD1. This clonotype originated in a female donor with early-stage non-small cell lung cancer. The CDR3: CASSLGSGTGIYEQYF. CDR3 sequence (DNA): TGTGCCAGCAGCTTAGGGTCCGGGACAGGGATATACGAGCAGTACTTC.